This T cell receptor (beta chain) was profiled in a study of graft-versus-host responses after intestinal transplantation. General study points: Maximum circulating GvH clone levels tracked with early post-transplant HvG decreases. Clonal ratios of graft-versus-host to host-versus-graft in allografts were high for patients exhibiting graft-donor T cell macrochimerism. GvH clonotypes were identified within recipient marrow, with a subset emerging first in ileum or blood.

This table comes from immunoSEQ multiplex PCR, and its TCRdb copy is limited to in-frame clones, with some not included. Of fewer than 25,000 clones detected, approximately 85% appear once; the ten largest clones hold approximately 1%. On this clone itself: Its antigen is unknown.

CDR3 length: 16 residues. Trimming cost V 3 bases and J 4 bases; bases outside gene matches: 12. Germline lookup yields CDR1 GTSNPN and CDR2 SVGIG (reference sequence). V and J are TRBV30 and TRBJ1-3, with 7 nucleotides matching TRBD1. The starting material was PBMCs, obtained 450 to 490 days after intestinal transplant. The source is a human patient who received an intestinal transplant, so some T cells may come from the graft donor. The CDR3 loop is CAWRPSPGGQGNTIYF. The CDR3 nucleotides read TGTGCCTGGAGACCCTCCCCAGGGGGGCAGGGAAACACCATATATTTT.